Listed here is a single T cell receptor (beta chain). V lost 10 bases and J lost 3; bases outside the gene matches: 12. Germline CDR1 is ENHRY and CDR2 is SYGVKD. The CDR3 runs 15 residues. The method was immunoSEQ multiplex PCR; TCRdb's version includes in-frame clones alone and lacks a portion of them. Seen here are 60,000 to 75,000 clones, 91% observed once, and the top ten hold 7.3%. This record comes from a study of blood T cell repertoires in COVID-19. This TCR was recovered from a middle-aged man with COVID-19, enrolled during active disease. The genes are TRBV10-3 and TRBJ2-1; TRBD2 aligns across 7 bases. The sequencing sample was made of peripheral blood. For the CDR3, the DNA is TGTGCCAGCCGAGCCGGGACTACACTCTACAATGAGCAGTTCTTC. This sequence encodes CASRAGTTLYNEQFF.